A single sample gave rise to the 18 T cell receptor beta chains below, sequenced in a study of T cells in Graves' hyperthyroidism and ophthalmopathy. Amplification of TCR beta CDR3 regions was performed using RNA transcripts as template. First-round RT-PCR targeting the TCR CDR3 was performed with the HTBI primer set. TCRdb used MiXCR to reprocess the multiplex PCR reads, holding one entry per CDR3 protein. The table shows 250,000 to 300,000 distinct CDR3 sequences, with about 14% occurring only once. Material: blood. These receptors were obtained from a woman in her forties with Graves' hyperthyroidism that later progressed to Graves' ophthalmopathy.

This clonotype was seen repeatedly, ten times or more. The V and J genes are TRBV11-2 and TRBJ2-1; no firm D call. Looked up from germline, CDR1 is SGHAT and CDR2 is FQNNGV. The CDR3 spans 14 residues. Trimming removed 2 bases from V and 1 base from J, with 6 bases in between. In DNA form, the CDR3 reads TGTGCCAGCAGCTTAACTCAGTCCTACAATGAGCAGTTCTTC. Residues: CASSLTQSYNEQFF.

This clonotype came up many times. The CDR3 loop is CASSYTRAGANVLTF. The CDR3 nucleotides are TGTGCCAGCAGTTACACTAGGGCTGGGGCCAACGTCCTGACTTTC. V and J are TRBV6-5 and TRBJ2-6; tentative D call: TRBD2 (5 bases). V lost 2 bases, J lost 2 bases, and 7 bases lay in between. Germline V CDR1 and CDR2: MNHEY, SVGAGI. The CDR3 contains 15 residues.

This clonotype was seen a few times. This chain links TRBV19 with TRBJ2-1; 8 bases are a match to TRBD1. Germline assignment: CDR1 LNHDA and CDR2 SQIVND (reference sequence). The ends lost 5 bases at V and 5 bases at J; junction bases unmatched: 14. The CDR3 runs to 17 residues. The CDR3 region has the DNA TGTGCCAGTAGTCTTACCGACCGACAGGGGCTCAACAATGAGCAGTTCTTC. It translates to CASSLTDRQGLNNEQFF.

This clonotype was seen ten or more times. The chain links TRBV28 to TRBJ2-7, with TRBD1 as a possible D gene (6 bases). V was trimmed by 6 bases and J by 3 bases, leaving 18 bases between them. The CDR3 sequence is 15 residues long. Germline loops: CDR1 MDHEN, CDR2 SYDVKM. CDR3 amino acids: CASRGSDSLFYEQYF. In DNA, the CDR3 is TGTGCCAGCAGGGGATCGGACAGCCTATTCTACGAGCAGTACTTC.

This clonotype showed up just a few times. The V call is TRBV4-1, the J call TRBJ2-1; TRBD1 is a possible D gene (6 bases). Trimming removed 0 bases at V and 2 bases at J, with 14 bases between. Germline values: CDR1 MGHRA, CDR2 YSYEKL. The CDR3 length is 17 residues. CDR3 DNA sequence: TGCGCCAGCAGCCAAGATCCGGCAGGGGCGCCCTACAATGAGCAGTTCTTC. Amino acid sequence: CASSQDPAGAPYNEQFF.

As for this clonotype: A clone one base away is much larger, so this may be a read error. The chain combines TRBV6-1 with TRBJ1-5; D ambiguous. This CDR3 contains 13 residues. Trimming left V 6 bases short and J 0 bases short, with 6 bases between. Germline CDR1 is MNHNS and CDR2 is SASEGT. CDR3 in DNA: TGTGCCAGCAGAAGTGATAGCAATCAGCCCCAGCATTTT. Protein product: CASRSDSNQPQHF.

V usage is TRBV6-2 or TRBV6-3 and J usage is TRBJ1-1, with 12 bases matching TRBD1. V shed 5 bases, J shed 10 bases, and the junction held 11 bases outside the gene matches. Germline values: CDR1 MNHEY, CDR2 SVGEGT. The CDR3 runs to 15 residues. The CDR3 region has the DNA TGTGCCAGCAGTCGATACCGGGACAGGGGGCCGCTAGCTTTCTTT. This sequence encodes CASSRYRDRGPLAFF.

This clonotype was seen at least ten times. The CDR3 loop is CASSYSIRRLLNEKLFF. CDR3 bases: TGTGCCAGCAGTTACTCGATACGCCGGCTCCTAAATGAAAAACTGTTTTTT. The chain has TRBV6-5 and TRBJ1-4; D unclear. Germline CDR1 and CDR2: MNHEY and SVGAGI. The ends were cut back, 0 bases at V and 5 bases at J, with 16 bases in the middle. This CDR3 region has 17 residues.

The chain joins TRBV2 to TRBJ1-3, with unresolved D. The CDR3 has 15 residues. The germline V gene encodes CDR1 SNHLY and CDR2 FYNNEI. V lost 3 bases and J lost 0, with 9 bases in between. DNA of the CDR3: TGTGCCAGCAGTGACACGGGAACCTCTGGAAACACCATATATTTT. This translates into CASSDTGTSGNTIYF.

This clonotype was counted at least ten times. The CDR3 coding sequence is TGTGCCAGCAGCCCTGTAGGACAACAAGAGACCCAGTACTTC. Translating it yields CASSPVGQQETQYF. The chain carries TRBV5-6 and TRBJ2-5; tentative D call: TRBD1 (5 bases). Trimming took 4 bases from V and 2 from J, leaving 12 bases between them. The CDR3 has 14 residues. Germline V lookup: CDR1 SGHDT, CDR2 YYEEEE.

This clonotype has only a few counts. The V call is TRBV18, the J call TRBJ2-7, with D uncertain. The CDR3 spans 13 residues. Germline V gene data show CDR1 as KGHSH and CDR2 as LQKENI. The V end lost 2 bases, the J end lost 4 bases, and 9 bases lay between the germline ends. The DNA of the CDR3 is TGTGCCAGCTCACCAGGGGTAATGTACGAGCAGTACTTC. As protein: CASSPGVMYEQYF.

This clonotype has just a few counts. This is likely a read error, given that the CDR3 carries no conserved phenylalanine or tryptophan at its end. This sequence joins TRBV28 and TRBJ1-2, with D possibly being TRBD1 (5 bases). This CDR3 is built from 16 residues. Germline CDR1 reads MDHEN; CDR2 reads SYDVKM. Trimming pared 0 bases from V and 5 bases from J, leaving 16 bases between. CDR3 residues: CASSLWGLSQGYGYTL. Here the CDR3 DNA reads TGTGCCAGCAGTTTATGGGGACTTTCCCAGGGATATGGCTACACCCTC.

This clonotype was observed many times. J is TRBJ2-1 and V is TRBV7-2; no firm D call. This CDR3 has 16 amino acids. Germline-derived CDR1 and CDR2 are SGHTA and FQGNSA. V lost 5 bases and J lost 7, with 21 bases in between. DNA for the CDR3: TGTGCCAGCAGCCCCACTACAAGGATAGCAAGAAATGAGCAGTTCTTC. Amino acids: CASSPTTRIARNEQFF.

This clonotype was counted at least ten times. The chain links TRBV28 to TRBJ2-7, with D maybe TRBD2 (7 bases). V lost 7 bases, J lost 3 bases, and 19 bases lay in between. This CDR3 region has 15 residues. Germline V lookup: CDR1 MDHEN, CDR2 SYDVKM. CDR3 amino acids: CASTPLGRGIYEQYF. The CDR3 DNA sequence: TGTGCCAGCACCCCTTTAGGGAGGGGGATCTACGAGCAGTACTTC.

This clonotype has ten or more counts. V and J are TRBV28 and TRBJ2-7; 8 bases align to TRBD2. V was clipped by 11 bases and J by 3 bases; unmatched bases: 12. The CDR3 is 14 amino acids. CDR1 and CDR2 from the germline V gene are MDHEN and SYDVKM. CDR3 in DNA: TGTGCCGCAGGAGGGGGACTAGGGGTCTACGAGCAGTACTTC. Translating it yields CAAGGGLGVYEQYF.

This clonotype appeared many times. CDR3 loop: CAISEGTSGRAPAGELFF. The CDR3 bases are TGTGCCATCAGTGAGGGGACTAGCGGGAGGGCCCCCGCCGGGGAGCTGTTTTTT. The genes are TRBV10-3 and TRBJ2-2; TRBD2 matches 16 bases. Germline V gives CDR1 ENHRY, CDR2 SYGVKD. With 2 bases clipped from V and 6 bases from J, the junction kept 6 bases outside the gene matches. This CDR3 has 18 residues.

This clonotype was found many times. The chain uses TRBV10-3 and TRBJ2-5, with 12 bases identical to TRBD1. The V segment lost 1 base and the J segment 3 bases; nucleotides outside the gene matches: 18. This CDR3 has 21 amino acids. Per the germline V gene, CDR1 is ENHRY and CDR2 is SYGVKD. In nucleotides, the CDR3 is TGTGCCATCAGTGAGTTCCAGGCAGAAGGCCCGGGACAGGGGGCCGAAGAGACCCAGTACTTC. This sequence encodes CAISEFQAEGPGQGAEETQYF.

This clonotype occurred many times. The CDR3 protein is CASSLEALGINSPLHF. The CDR3 nucleotides are TGTGCCAGCAGCTTAGAAGCTCTGGGAATAAATTCACCCCTCCACTTT. V and J are TRBV7-8 and TRBJ1-6; D gene uncertain. The V gene's germline CDR1 is SGHVS and CDR2 FQNEAQ. The CDR3 spans 16 residues. The V end lost 1 base, the J end lost 7 bases, and 14 bases lay between the germline ends.